The clone carrying this TCR beta chain was detected only a few times. Its antigen is still unknown. The source of the sample is a study of cytomegalovirus exposure and HLA in healthy donors. Study in general: The early release's HLA-typed donors yielded 65 million to 85 million unique TCRs. Study-level points and caveats: A list of about 180 TCR beta chains associated with cytomegalovirus was given. Owing to their indistinguishability, certain V segments, notably TRBV6-2 and TRBV6-3, were excluded.

Amplification used 60 Vbeta primers and 13 Jbeta primers. Using immunoSEQ multiplex PCR, the repertoire was profiled, and TCRdb retains in-frame clones only, with some absent. The sample has around 110,000 clones, around two thirds seen once; the top ten hold just under 9.5%. The CDR3 sequence is 15 residues long. Germline loops: CDR1 SNHLY, CDR2 FYNNEI. What was sequenced was PBMCs. The receptor's source is a woman aged 35 to 49 in good health and CMV-seropositive. The chain joins TRBV2 to TRBJ2-2, with D possibly TRBD2 on 6 matching bases. CDR3 sequence reads: CGWRGGVPNTGELFF. CDR3 nucleotide sequence: TGTGGCTGGAGGGGCGGGGTCCCGAACACCGGGGAGCTGTTTTTT.